What follows describes a single T cell receptor (beta chain). The data belong to a study of shared T cell receptors in the human thymus. The CDR3 runs to 16 residues. Germline CDR1 and CDR2: SGHDT and YYEEEE. V lost 3 bases to trimming and J lost 2 bases, with 18 bases between them. Profiled with immunoSEQ multiplex PCR; TCRdb holds only in-frame clones, not every one. The repertoire includes roughly 560,000 clones, around three quarters of them detected once, and 0.013% sits in the top ten. These data were likewise used in another study, on human thymus T cells. From that paper: Each of the donors was a healthy Finnish infant who was undergoing open corrective cardiac surgery for congenital heart defects. Thymus was obtained from resections taken during corrective heart surgery. Thymic and blood repertoires appeared to carry a bias in their V and J gene usage. A high degree of thymic repertoire overlap among unrelated individuals was reported in related research.

The TCR sequence derives from a boy under two years old with a congenital heart defect. The rearrangement uses TRBV5-6 and TRBJ2-7, with D maybe TRBD1 (5 bases). The specimen was thymocytes. The CDR3 coding sequence is TGTGCCAGCAGCTCCGGACACTCAAAATGGGCCTACGAGCAGTACTTC. Amino acids: CASSSGHSKWAYEQYF.